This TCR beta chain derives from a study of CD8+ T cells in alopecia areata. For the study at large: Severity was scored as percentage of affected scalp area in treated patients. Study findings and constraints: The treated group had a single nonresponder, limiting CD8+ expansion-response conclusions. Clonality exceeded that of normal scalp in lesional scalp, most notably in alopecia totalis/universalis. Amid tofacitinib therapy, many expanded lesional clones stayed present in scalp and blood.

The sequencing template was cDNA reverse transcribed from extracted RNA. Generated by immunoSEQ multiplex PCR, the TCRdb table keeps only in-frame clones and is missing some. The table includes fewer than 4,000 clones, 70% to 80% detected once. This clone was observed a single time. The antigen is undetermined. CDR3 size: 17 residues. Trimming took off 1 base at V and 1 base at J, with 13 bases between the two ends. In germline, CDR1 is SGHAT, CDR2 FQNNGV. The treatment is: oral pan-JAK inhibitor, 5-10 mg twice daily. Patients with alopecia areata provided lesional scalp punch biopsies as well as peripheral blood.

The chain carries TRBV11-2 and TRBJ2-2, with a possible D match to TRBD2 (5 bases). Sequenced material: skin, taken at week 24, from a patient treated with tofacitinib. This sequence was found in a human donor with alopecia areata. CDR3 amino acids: CASSLAREGRNTGELFF. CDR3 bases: TGTGCCAGCAGCTTAGCCCGAGAAGGGAGGAACACCGGGGAGCTGTTTTTT. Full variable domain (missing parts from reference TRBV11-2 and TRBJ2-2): EAGVAQSPRYKIIEKRQSVAFWCNPISGHATLYWYQQILGQGPKLLIQFQNNGVVDDSQLPKDRFSAERLKGVDSTLKIQPAKLEDSAVYLCASSLAREGRNTGELFFGEGSRLTVL.